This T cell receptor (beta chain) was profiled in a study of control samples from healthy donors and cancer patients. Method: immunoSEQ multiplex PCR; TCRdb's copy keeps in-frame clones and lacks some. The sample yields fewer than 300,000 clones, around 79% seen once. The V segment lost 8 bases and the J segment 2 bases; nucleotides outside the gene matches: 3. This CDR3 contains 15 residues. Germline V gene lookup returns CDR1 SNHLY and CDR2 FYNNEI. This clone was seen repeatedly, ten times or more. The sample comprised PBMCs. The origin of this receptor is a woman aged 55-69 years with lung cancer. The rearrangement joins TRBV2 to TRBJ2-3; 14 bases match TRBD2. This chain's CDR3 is CASGGLAGATDTQYF. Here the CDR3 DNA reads TGTGCCAGCGGGGGACTAGCGGGGGCCACAGATACGCAGTATTTT.